The clone carrying this T cell receptor (beta chain) was found many times. Its antigen is unidentified. The assay was immunoSEQ multiplex PCR, and TCRdb's table has in-frame clones only and misses some. The table lists more than 50,000 clones, roughly 57% of them singletons. This record comes from a study of cytotoxic CD8 clonotypes in ibrutinib-treated CLL. Looking at the study overall: It was after a median approximately twelve months of treatment, range 6 to 36, that response samples were taken. Whole-study results and caveats: Treatment saw public clonotypes, which were uncommon, either contract or stay stable.

The TCR was taken from a human donor with chronic lymphocytic leukemia. The material was PBMCs, obtained after 12 months of ibrutinib treatment.

CDR3 sequence reads: CASSVRQGEGYTF. CDR3 bases: TGTGCCAGCAGCGTAAGACAGGGTGAAGGCTACACCTTC. The chain combines TRBV9 with TRBJ1-2, with TRBD1 matching 7 bases. CDR3 length equals 13 residues. Germline V gives CDR1 SGDLS, CDR2 YYNGEE. V gave up 1 base and J gave up 8 bases; unmatched junction bases: 5.